Following are 25 T cell receptor beta chains from one sample sequenced in a study of T cells in Graves' hyperthyroidism and ophthalmopathy. Researchers amplified the TCR beta CDR3 regions from RNA transcripts. The HTBI primer set drove a first-round RT-PCR of the TCR CDR3. TCRdb redid the calling of the multiplex PCR reads with MiXCR, one entry per CDR3 protein. The sample holds hundreds of thousands of distinct CDR3 sequences; about 14% are singletons and the top ten take 10%. The sample was blood. These TCRs come from a woman aged 18-29 years with Graves' hyperthyroidism.

At least ten counts were recorded for this clonotype. The chain carries TRBV3-1 and TRBJ1-3; unclear D gene. The CDR3 loop spans 17 amino acids. Germline-derived CDR1 and CDR2 are LGHDT and YNNKEL (reference sequence). The germline V and J ends were trimmed by 0 bases and 0 bases, with 12 bases remaining between them. Here the CDR3 reads CASSQDLGRSSGNTIYF. Here the CDR3 DNA reads TGTGCCAGCAGCCAAGACCTCGGACGGAGCTCTGGAAACACCATATATTTT.

This clonotype came up a few times. The CDR3 spells CASSTWEDNEQFF. The CDR3 DNA follows: TGTGCCAGTAGTACCTGGGAGGACAATGAGCAGTTCTTC. The V and J genes are TRBV19 and TRBJ2-1; D is perhaps TRBD2 (6 bases). The germline CDR1 and CDR2 sequences are LNHDA and SQIVND (reference sequence). CDR3 size: 13 residues. V shed 4 bases and J shed 5 bases, with 9 bases lying between them.

This clonotype came up many times. CDR3 sequence reads: CASSPGRREAFF. CDR3 coding DNA: TGTGCCAGCAGCCCGGGACGGAGAGAAGCTTTCTTT. The chain carries TRBV3-1 and TRBJ1-1, with a possible D match to TRBD1 (5 bases). The CDR3 contains 12 residues. Germline values: CDR1 LGHDT, CDR2 YNNKEL (reference sequence). V was clipped by 4 bases and J by 8 bases, with 11 bases between them.

This chain links TRBV2 with TRBJ1-5; D is uncertain. Germline CDR1 and CDR2: SNHLY and FYNNEI. V was shortened by 3 bases and J by 7 bases, with 10 bases between the two germline ends. This CDR3 spans 13 amino acids. CDR3 sequence reads: CASSEPLGQPQHF. The CDR3 DNA reads TGTGCCAGCAGTGAGCCCCTCGGGCAGCCCCAGCATTTT. Supplemented by reference TRBV2 and TRBJ1-5, the full variable domain reads EPEVTQTPSHQVTQMGQEVILRCVPISNHLYFYWYRQILGQKVEFLVSFYNNEISEKSEIFDDQFSVERPDGSNFTLKIRSTKLEDSAMYFCASSEPLGQPQHFGDGTRLSIL.

The rearrangement links TRBV12-3 or TRBV12-4 to TRBJ1-2, with D tentatively TRBD1 (6 bases). Trimming shortened V by 5 bases and J by 3 bases, and 13 bases separated the two germline ends. The CDR3 length is 14 residues. The CDR3 protein is CASSIRQAYYGYTF. Here the CDR3 DNA reads TGTGCCAGCAGTATCAGACAGGCCTACTATGGCTACACCTTC.

Ten or more counts support this clonotype. This sequence joins TRBV2 and TRBJ1-5; perhaps TRBD1 as D (5 bases). Germline V lookup: CDR1 SNHLY, CDR2 FYNNEI. The ends were cut back, 3 bases at V and 3 bases at J, with 12 bases in the middle. CDR3 length: 15 amino acids. CDR3 sequence (DNA): TGTGCCAGCAGTGATGACGCAGGGTTCAATCAGCCCCAGCATTTT. Its protein product is CASSDDAGFNQPQHF.

This clonotype was seen ten or more times. This chain joins TRBV28 and TRBJ2-5; D is unclear. Trimming left V 4 bases short and J 2 bases short, with 14 bases between. This CDR3 is built from 15 residues. CDR1 MDHEN and CDR2 SYDVKM come from the germline V gene. This CDR3 is CASSYWWGWQETQYF. CDR3 nucleotides: TGTGCCAGCAGTTACTGGTGGGGATGGCAAGAGACCCAGTACTTC.

The V gene is TRBV6-1, the J gene TRBJ1-2; D may be TRBD1 (6 bases). The V end was cut by 7 bases, the J end by 6 bases, with 9 bases between. Per germline, CDR1 MNHNS and CDR2 SASEGT. CDR3 length: 11 amino acids. In nucleotides, the CDR3 is TGTGCCAGCATAGCAGGGGATGGCTACACCTTC. Translated: CASIAGDGYTF.

The table lists this clonotype with many counts. The chain couples TRBV7-9 to TRBJ2-1; D is undetermined. CDR3 length equals 13 residues. In germline, CDR1 is SEHNR, CDR2 FQNEAQ (reference sequence). V was pared by 1 base and J by 6 bases, with 7 bases between. CDR3 residues: CASSLGLFNEQFF. The CDR3 region has the DNA TGTGCCAGCAGCTTAGGCCTGTTCAATGAGCAGTTCTTC.

This clonotype showed up many times. The V call is TRBV11-2, the J call TRBJ2-7, with D perhaps matching TRBD2 (6 bases). Germline lookup yields CDR1 SGHAT and CDR2 FQNNGV. The V gene lost 5 bases and the J gene lost 6 bases, with 14 bases spanning the gap. The CDR3 sequence is 13 residues long. This CDR3 reads CASSLSGGPEQYF. CDR3 DNA: TGTGCCAGCAGCCTCTCCGGAGGGCCCGAGCAGTACTTC.

The rearrangement links TRBV3-1 to TRBJ2-1, with D hard to call. Trimming took 1 base from V and 0 from J, leaving 16 bases between them. CDR1 is LGHDT and CDR2 is YNNKEL in the germline V gene (reference sequence). This CDR3 region has 18 residues. The CDR3 reads CASSQVLDFPSSYNEQFF. The CDR3 DNA reads as TGTGCCAGCAGCCAAGTTCTAGACTTTCCTTCCTCCTACAATGAGCAGTTCTTC.

This clonotype showed up just a few times. The chain couples TRBV7-2 to TRBJ2-7; D perhaps matches TRBD2 (6 bases). From germline, CDR1 is SGHTA and CDR2 FQGNSA. The CDR3 runs to 17 residues. Trimming stripped 2 bases from V and 0 bases from J, with 17 bases between. CDR3 in DNA: TGTGCCAGCAGCTTACCAGGGTCTAGCGACATCTCCTACGAGCAGTACTTC. It translates to CASSLPGSSDISYEQYF.

This clonotype has just a few counts. The chain links TRBV4-3 to TRBJ1-1, with D maybe TRBD1 (5 bases). V lost 0 bases, J lost 7 bases, and 12 bases lay in between. Germline loops: CDR1 LGHNA, CDR2 YSLEER. This CDR3 has 14 amino acids. The CDR3 DNA is TGCGCCAGCAGCCAAGACGAGACAGACATTGAAGCTTTCTTT. It codes for CASSQDETDIEAFF.

This clonotype was recorded at least ten times. The chain has TRBV6-2 or TRBV6-3 and TRBJ2-3, with TRBD2 identical over 10 bases. Germline V gene sequence: CDR1 MNHEY, CDR2 SVGEGT. V lost 1 base and J lost 4; bases outside the gene matches: 11. The CDR3 loop spans 18 amino acids. The CDR3 loop reads CASSYFPGASGSSDTQYF. The CDR3 DNA sequence: TGTGCCAGCAGTTACTTCCCCGGGGCTAGCGGGAGTTCAGATACGCAGTATTTT.

This clonotype came up a few times. This chain joins TRBV4-1 and TRBJ2-7; no clear D. Germline lookup yields CDR1 MGHRA and CDR2 YSYEKL. Trimming stripped 0 bases from V and 3 bases from J, with 12 bases between. The CDR3 is made up of 15 amino acids. CDR3 bases: TGCGCCAGCAGCCAAGAAGCTAGTTTAAACTACGAGCAGTACTTC. It encodes CASSQEASLNYEQYF.

This clonotype was seen a handful of times. J is TRBJ2-1 and V is TRBV10-1; TRBD2 aligns across 14 bases. V shed 3 bases and J 10 bases; nucleotides not matched to a gene: 2. The CDR3 runs 14 residues. Looked up from germline, CDR1 is WNHNN and CDR2 is SYGVQD (reference sequence). CDR3 DNA sequence: TGCGCCAGCAGTGAAGGACTAGCGGGAGGAGAGCAGTTCTTC. It codes for CASSEGLAGGEQFF.

This clonotype was recorded many times. This sequence joins TRBV3-1 and TRBJ2-7, with D hard to call. Trimming cost V 4 bases and J 0 bases, with 19 bases left between them. CDR3 length: 17 residues. Germline V gene data show CDR1 as LGHDT and CDR2 as YNNKEL (reference sequence). CDR3 region: CASSPNFGGASSYEQYF. The CDR3 DNA sequence: TGTGCCAGCAGCCCAAACTTCGGCGGCGCCTCCTCCTACGAGCAGTACTTC.

This clonotype was counted once. V and J are TRBV6-5 and TRBJ2-5; TRBD1 is a possible D gene (6 bases). Trimming removed 1 base at V and 2 bases at J, with 14 bases between. The CDR3 is 16 residues long. Germline CDR1 reads MNHEY; CDR2 reads SVGAGI. The CDR3 loop is CASSYYDGDMQETQYF. CDR3 DNA sequence: TGTGCCAGCAGTTACTACGACGGGGACATGCAAGAGACCCAGTACTTC.

This sequence joins TRBV20-1 and TRBJ2-7, with D possibly matching TRBD1 (6 bases). Germline-derived CDR1 and CDR2 are DFQATT and SNEGSKA (reference sequence). CDR3 size: 15 residues. Trimming took off 8 bases at V and 3 bases at J, with 23 bases between the two ends. CDR3 loop: CSPQGIKGLGYEQYF. CDR3 DNA: TGCAGTCCCCAGGGGATAAAGGGCTTGGGCTACGAGCAGTACTTC.

This clonotype has ten or more counts. The V call is TRBV3-1, the J call TRBJ2-7; TRBD2 agrees at 11 bases. The CDR3 sequence is 17 residues long. CDR1 and CDR2 (germline): LGHDT, YNNKEL (reference sequence). V shed 4 bases, J shed 7 bases, and the junction held 15 bases outside the gene matches. The CDR3 nucleotides are TGTGCCAGCAGCCCACATGGGACTAGCGGCACTACGGGGGAGCAGTACTTC. It is translated as CASSPHGTSGTTGEQYF.

This clonotype occurred a few times. The CDR3 nucleotides read TGCGCCAGCAGCCTACTAGCGGGAGGGCCGGGCGAGCAGTACTTC. Protein: CASSLLAGGPGEQYF. The rearrangement links TRBV5-1 to TRBJ2-7; TRBD2 agrees at 13 bases. Trimming removed 4 bases from V and 6 bases from J; junction bases left unmatched: 7. CDR1 is SGHRS and CDR2 is YFSETQ in the germline V gene. This CDR3 has 15 residues.

This clonotype has only a few counts. The V gene is TRBV28, the J gene TRBJ2-7; 8 nucleotides match TRBD2. V lost 4 bases, J lost 4 bases, and 9 bases stayed unmatched. Germline lookup yields CDR1 MDHEN and CDR2 SYDVKM. There are 15 residues in the CDR3. The DNA of the CDR3 is TGTGCCAGCAGTTGGGCGGGGGGTCCCGTGTACGAGCAGTACTTC. Translating gives CASSWAGGPVYEQYF.

This clonotype was found many times. V is TRBV27 and J is TRBJ1-1; a weak D match, TRBD1 (5 bases). The germline V gene encodes CDR1 MNHEY and CDR2 SMNVEV (reference sequence). Trimming shortened V by 4 bases and J by 0 bases, and 6 bases separated the two germline ends. This CDR3 region has 13 residues. In nucleotides, the CDR3 is TGTGCCAGCAGTTGGGGGATGAACACTGAAGCTTTCTTT. Its translation: CASSWGMNTEAFF.

The chain links TRBV19 to TRBJ1-5; no reliable D call. The CDR3 has 14 residues. With 7 bases removed from V and 0 bases from J, the gap between germline ends came to 10 bases. Germline V gene sequence: CDR1 LNHDA, CDR2 SQIVND (reference sequence). The CDR3 DNA sequence: TGTGCCAGTATGGCGGGCCATAGCAATCAGCCCCAGCATTTT. Amino acids: CASMAGHSNQPQHF.

This clonotype showed up many times. The V call is TRBV13, the J call TRBJ2-2; D not resolved. Germline lookup yields CDR1 PRHDT and CDR2 FYEKMQ (reference sequence). This CDR3 is 14 amino acids long. V was cut by 0 bases and J by 4 bases, with 6 bases left in between. The CDR3 reads CASSLGLTTGELFF. In DNA, the CDR3 is TGTGCCAGCAGCTTAGGACTGACCACCGGGGAGCTGTTTTTT.